The source of this T cell receptor (beta chain) is a study of blood T cell repertoires in COVID-19. Study overall: The United States, Italy and Spain supplied acute and convalescent COVID-19 samples. T cells, B-cell-depleted T cells, or PBMCs supplied cDNA or gDNA.

Libraries were prepared by immunoSEQ multiplex PCR; TCRdb keeps only in-frame clonotypes and omits some of them. The repertoire includes fewer than 200,000 clones, nearly 80% of them detected once, and about 28% sits in the top ten. In this sample, this clone turned up a few times. CDR3 length: 15 amino acids. V lost 1 base, J lost 5 bases, and 2 bases stayed unmatched. The rearrangement joins TRBV5-3 to TRBJ2-2; TRBD1 matches at 10 bases. TRBV5-3 is sorted into the ORF group, with uncertain function. This receptor was taken from a woman in her seventies with acute or convalescent COVID-19. The sample was peripheral blood. The DNA of the CDR3 is TGTGCCAGAAGCTTGTTGGACAGGGGGACCGGGGAGCTGTTTTTT. Its protein is CARSLLDRGTGELFF.